The 12 T cell receptor beta chains presented below share a single source sample, sequenced in a study of T cell responses to AZD1222 COVID-19 vaccine. Method: immunoSEQ multiplex PCR; TCRdb's copy keeps in-frame clones and lacks some. This table has some 150,000 clones, approximately 95% appearing once. The sequencing here drew on peripheral blood, taken on day 0 of MenACWY control vaccination. The receptors derive from an adult in good health.

This chain links TRBV27 with TRBJ1-2, with 9 nucleotides matching TRBD1. CDR3 length: 15 amino acids. Germline V gene lookup returns CDR1 MNHEY and CDR2 SMNVEV (reference sequence). V lost 6 bases, J lost 0 bases, and 5 bases stayed unmatched. Here the CDR3 DNA reads TGTGCCAGCAGGTCACAGGGGGCTTCTAACTATGGCTACACCTTC. Protein product: CASRSQGASNYGYTF.

CDR3 amino acids: CACTGLGNQPQHF. The DNA for the CDR3 is TGTGCCTGCACAGGGTTGGGCAATCAGCCCCAGCATTTT. The chain links TRBV19 to TRBJ1-5; D might be TRBD1 (6 bases). Trimming took 11 bases from V and 2 from J, leaving 13 bases between them. In germline, CDR1 is LNHDA, CDR2 SQIVND (reference sequence). The CDR3 length is 13 residues.

This chain connects TRBV2 to TRBJ1-1; D remains ambiguous. The CDR3 length is 15 residues. Germline CDR1 reads SNHLY; CDR2 reads FYNNEI. The V gene lost 1 base and the J gene lost 0 bases, with 9 bases spanning the gap. In DNA, the CDR3 is TGTGCCAGCAGTGAAGTCGGACCTATGAACACTGAAGCTTTCTTT. Translated, it gives CASSEVGPMNTEAFF.

This clone was seen many times. The CDR3 sequence is CASSGTGSYGYTF. CDR3 coding DNA: TGTGCCAGCAGTGGGACGGGGTCCTATGGCTACACCTTC. The chain employs TRBV3-1 (or the pseudogene TRBV3-2) and TRBJ1-2; D is perhaps TRBD1 (5 bases). Germline V CDR1 and CDR2: LGHDT, YNNKEL (reference sequence). The CDR3 sequence is 13 residues long. V lost 6 bases, J lost 4 bases, and 12 bases lay in between.

V gene TRBV2 combines with J gene TRBJ1-5; 7 bases align to TRBD1. This CDR3 is built from 14 residues. The V gene end was trimmed by 6 bases and the J gene end by 7 bases; junction bases not matched to a gene: 9. Germline V gene data show CDR1 as SNHLY and CDR2 as FYNNEI. The CDR3 sequence: CASSRSGGGQPQHF. CDR3 nucleotides: TGTGCCAGCAGCCGATCAGGGGGGGGACAGCCCCAGCATTTT.

The rearrangement uses TRBV7-9 and TRBJ1-1, with D possibly TRBD1 on 5 matching bases. CDR3 length: 17 amino acids. Between the trimmed V and J ends, which lost 1 base and 1 base, there was a span of 16 bases. From germline, CDR1 is SEHNR and CDR2 FQNEAQ (reference sequence). The CDR3 sequence: CASSLDTGWGQNTEAFF. CDR3 nucleotides: TGTGCCAGCAGCTTAGACACGGGTTGGGGCCAGAACACTGAAGCTTTCTTT. Together with reference TRBV7-9 and TRBJ1-1, the CDR3 gives the full variable domain: DTGVSQNPRHKITKRGQNVTFRCDPISEHNRLYWYRQTLGQGPEFLTYFQNEAQLEKSRLLSDRFSAERPKGSFSTLEIQRTEQGDSAMYLCASSLDTGWGQNTEAFFGQGTRLTVV.

For the CDR3, the DNA is TGTGCCAGCAGAACAATGGCGAACACTGAAGCTTTCTTT. Translated: CASRTMANTEAFF. V is TRBV11-2 and J is TRBJ1-1; D remains ambiguous. The CDR3 runs to 13 residues. V was cut by 6 bases and J by 1 base, with 9 bases left in between. Germline CDR1 reads SGHAT; CDR2 reads FQNNGV.

This clone was seen a single time. This chain uses TRBV7-8 with TRBJ1-5; maybe TRBD1 (6 bases). The CDR3 loop spans 15 amino acids. Germline V lookup: CDR1 SGHVS, CDR2 FQNEAQ. V was cut by 5 bases and J by 6 bases, with 17 bases left in between. This CDR3 is CASSPHWGAGQPQHF. The CDR3 nucleotides read TGTGCCAGCAGCCCTCATTGGGGGGCGGGTCAGCCCCAGCATTTT.

This chain connects TRBV4-2 to TRBJ1-1; D not resolved. Trimming left V 0 bases short and J 0 bases short, with 11 bases between. The CDR3 spans 16 residues. Germline V gene sequence: CDR1 LGHNA, CDR2 YNFKEQ. For the CDR3, the DNA is TGTGCCAGCAGCCAAGATCTAAAGTCCATGAACACTGAAGCTTTCTTT. Encoded protein: CASSQDLKSMNTEAFF.

The rearrangement links TRBV3-1 (or the pseudogene TRBV3-2) to TRBJ1-2, with D uncertain. Germline V gives CDR1 LGHDT, CDR2 YNNKEL (reference sequence). The V end lost 4 bases, the J end lost 8 bases, and 11 bases lay between the germline ends. There are 12 residues in the CDR3. The CDR3 region has the DNA TGTGCCAGCAGCCTTACCACGGGAGGCTACACCTTC. The encoded protein is CASSLTTGGYTF.

The chain links TRBV5-1 to TRBJ1-3; the D gene is possibly TRBD1 (6 bases). Per germline, CDR1 SGHRS and CDR2 YFSETQ. The CDR3 covers 13 residues. Trimming pared 5 bases from V and 2 bases from J, leaving 8 bases between. CDR3 sequence (DNA): TGCGCCAGCAGAGAGGGGGCTGGAAACACCATATATTTT. Protein: CASREGAGNTIYF.

The CDR3 coding sequence is TGTGCCATCAGTGAGTCTCAGGGGGGGGCCAAACTGTTTTTT. Its protein is CAISESQGGAKLFF. The rearrangement joins TRBV10-3 to TRBJ1-4; 7 nucleotides line up with TRBD1. The CDR3 runs 14 residues. Germline CDR1 reads ENHRY; CDR2 reads SYGVKD. Germline trimming cut 0 bases from V and 11 bases from J; bases unmatched to any gene: 6.